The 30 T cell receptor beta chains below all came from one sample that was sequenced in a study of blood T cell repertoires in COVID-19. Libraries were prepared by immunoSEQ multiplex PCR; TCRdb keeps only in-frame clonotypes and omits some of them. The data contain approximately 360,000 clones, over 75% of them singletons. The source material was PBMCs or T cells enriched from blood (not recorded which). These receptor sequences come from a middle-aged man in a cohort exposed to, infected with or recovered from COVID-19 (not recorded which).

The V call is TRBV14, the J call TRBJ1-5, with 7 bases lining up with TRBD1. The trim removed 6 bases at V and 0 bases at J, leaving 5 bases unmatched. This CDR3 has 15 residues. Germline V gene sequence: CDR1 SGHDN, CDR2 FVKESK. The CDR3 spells CASRGGQPSNQPQHF. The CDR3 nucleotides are TGTGCCAGCAGGGGGGGACAGCCTAGCAATCAGCCCCAGCATTTT.

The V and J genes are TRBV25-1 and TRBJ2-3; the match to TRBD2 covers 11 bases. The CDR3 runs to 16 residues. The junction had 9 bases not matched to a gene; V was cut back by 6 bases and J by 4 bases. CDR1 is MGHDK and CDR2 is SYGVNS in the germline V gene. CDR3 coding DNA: TGTGCCAGCAGCCGGACTAGCGGGTGGCGTGCAGATACGCAGTATTTT. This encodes CASSRTSGWRADTQYF. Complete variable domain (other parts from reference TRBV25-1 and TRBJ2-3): EADIYQTPRYLVIGTGKKITLECSQTMGHDKMYWYQQDPGMELHLIHYSYGVNSTEKGDLSSESTVSRIRTEHFPLTLESARPSHTSQYLCASSRTSGWRADTQYFGPGTRLTVL.

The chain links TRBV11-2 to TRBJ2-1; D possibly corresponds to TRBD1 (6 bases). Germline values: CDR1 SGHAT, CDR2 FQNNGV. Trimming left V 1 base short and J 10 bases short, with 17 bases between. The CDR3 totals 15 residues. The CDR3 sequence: CASSLAKTGPREQFF. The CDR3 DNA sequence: TGTGCCAGCAGCTTAGCGAAGACAGGACCCAGGGAGCAGTTCTTC.

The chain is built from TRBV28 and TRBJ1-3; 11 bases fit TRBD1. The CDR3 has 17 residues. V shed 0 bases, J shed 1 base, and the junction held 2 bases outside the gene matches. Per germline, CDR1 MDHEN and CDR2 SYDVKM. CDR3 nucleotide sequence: TGTGCCAGCAGTTTATGGGACAGGGGGCAATCTGGAAACACCATATATTTT. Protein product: CASSLWDRGQSGNTIYF.

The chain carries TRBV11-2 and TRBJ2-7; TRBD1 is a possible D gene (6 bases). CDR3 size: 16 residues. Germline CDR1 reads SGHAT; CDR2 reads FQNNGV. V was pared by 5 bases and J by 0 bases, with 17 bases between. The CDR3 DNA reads TGTGCCAGCAGCCCTCGGTCCCCAGGGGTCTCCTACGAGCAGTACTTC. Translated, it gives CASSPRSPGVSYEQYF.

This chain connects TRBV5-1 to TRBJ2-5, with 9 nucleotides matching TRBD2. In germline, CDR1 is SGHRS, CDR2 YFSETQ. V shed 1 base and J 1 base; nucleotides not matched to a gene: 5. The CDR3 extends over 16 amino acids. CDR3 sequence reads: CASSLTPAGGQETQYF. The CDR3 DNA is TGCGCCAGCAGCTTGACGCCAGCGGGAGGCCAAGAGACCCAGTACTTC. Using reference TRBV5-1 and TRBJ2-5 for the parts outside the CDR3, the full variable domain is KAGVTQTPRYLIKTRGQQVTLSCSPISGHRSVSWYQQTPGQGLQFLFEYFSETQRNKGNFPGRFSGRQFSNSRSEMNVSTLELGDSALYLCASSLTPAGGQETQYFGPGTRLLVL.

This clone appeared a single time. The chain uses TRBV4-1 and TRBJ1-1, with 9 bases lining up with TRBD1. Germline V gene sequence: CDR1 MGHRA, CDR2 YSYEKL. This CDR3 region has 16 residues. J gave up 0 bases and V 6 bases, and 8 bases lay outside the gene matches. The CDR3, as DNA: TGCGCCAGCAGGGACAGGGGTTTTGGGATGAACACTGAAGCTTTCTTT. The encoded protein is CASRDRGFGMNTEAFF.

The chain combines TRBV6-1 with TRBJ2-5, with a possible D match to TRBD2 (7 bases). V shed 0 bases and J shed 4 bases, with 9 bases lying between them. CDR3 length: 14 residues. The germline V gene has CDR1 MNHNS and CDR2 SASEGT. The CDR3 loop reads CASSEAGGLETQYF. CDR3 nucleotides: TGTGCCAGCAGTGAAGCGGGGGGGCTAGAGACCCAGTACTTC.

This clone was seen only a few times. CDR3 DNA sequence: TGTGCCAGCAGCCCCTATAAAGGGGAGCTGTTTTTT. Protein sequence: CASSPYKGELFF. The chain has TRBV27 and TRBJ2-2; D is unresolved. Per the germline V gene, CDR1 is MNHEY and CDR2 is SMNVEV (reference sequence). V was cut by 6 bases and J by 8 bases, with 10 bases left in between. The CDR3 covers 12 residues.

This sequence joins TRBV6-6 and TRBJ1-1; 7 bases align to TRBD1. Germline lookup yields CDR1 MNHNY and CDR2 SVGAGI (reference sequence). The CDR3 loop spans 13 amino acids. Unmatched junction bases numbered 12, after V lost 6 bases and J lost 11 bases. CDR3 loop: CASSRGQSFDAFF. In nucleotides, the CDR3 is TGTGCCAGCAGCAGGGGACAGTCCTTCGATGCTTTCTTT.

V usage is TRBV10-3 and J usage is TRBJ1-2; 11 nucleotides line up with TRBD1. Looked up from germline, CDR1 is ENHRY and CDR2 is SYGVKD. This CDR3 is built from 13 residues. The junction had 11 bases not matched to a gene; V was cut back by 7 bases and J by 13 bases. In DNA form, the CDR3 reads TGTGCCATCACGGCAGGACAGGGGGCTATCCCCACCTTC. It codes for CAITAGQGAIPTF.

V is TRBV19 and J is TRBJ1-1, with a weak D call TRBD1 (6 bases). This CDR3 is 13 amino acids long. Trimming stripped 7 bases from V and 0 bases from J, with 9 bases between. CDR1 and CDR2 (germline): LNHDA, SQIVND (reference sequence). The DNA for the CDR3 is TGTGCCAGTAAAGACAGGTTGAACACTGAAGCTTTCTTT. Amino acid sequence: CASKDRLNTEAFF.

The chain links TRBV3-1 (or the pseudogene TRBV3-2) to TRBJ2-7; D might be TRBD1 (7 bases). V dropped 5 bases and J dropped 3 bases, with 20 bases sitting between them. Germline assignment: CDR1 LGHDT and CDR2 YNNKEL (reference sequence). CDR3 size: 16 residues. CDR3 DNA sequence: TGTGCCAGCAGCAAACCAGGGAGGAGGGGGCTCTACGAGCAGTACTTC. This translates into CASSKPGRRGLYEQYF.

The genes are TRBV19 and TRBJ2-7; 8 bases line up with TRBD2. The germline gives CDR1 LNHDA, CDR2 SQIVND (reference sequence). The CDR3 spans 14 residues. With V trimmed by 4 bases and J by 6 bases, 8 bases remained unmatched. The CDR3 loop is CASSSITTSGEQYF. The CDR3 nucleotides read TGTGCCAGTAGTAGCATCACAACTAGCGGCGAGCAGTACTTC.

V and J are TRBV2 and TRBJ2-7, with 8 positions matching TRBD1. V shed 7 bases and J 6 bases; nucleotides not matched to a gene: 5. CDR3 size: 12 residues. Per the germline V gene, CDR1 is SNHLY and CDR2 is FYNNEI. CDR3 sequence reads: CASTGGRGEQYF. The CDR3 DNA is TGTGCCAGCACAGGGGGCCGTGGCGAGCAGTACTTC. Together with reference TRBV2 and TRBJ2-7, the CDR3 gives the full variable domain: EPEVTQTPSHQVTQMGQEVILRCVPISNHLYFYWYRQILGQKVEFLVSFYNNEISEKSEIFDDQFSVERPDGSNFTLKIRSTKLEDSAMYFCASTGGRGEQYFGPGTRLTVT.

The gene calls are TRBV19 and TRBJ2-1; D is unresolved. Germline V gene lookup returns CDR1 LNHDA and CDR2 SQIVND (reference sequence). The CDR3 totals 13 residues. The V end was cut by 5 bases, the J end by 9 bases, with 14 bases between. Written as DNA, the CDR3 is TGTGCCAGTAGTGTAACAGTTGTGACTGAGCAGTTCTTC. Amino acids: CASSVTVVTEQFF. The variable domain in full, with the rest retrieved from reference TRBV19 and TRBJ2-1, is DGGITQSPKYLFRKEGQNVTLSCEQNLNHDAMYWYRQDPGQGLRLIYYSQIVNDFQKGDIAEGYSVSREKKESFPLTVTSAQKNPTAFYLCASSVTVVTEQFFGPGTRLTVL.

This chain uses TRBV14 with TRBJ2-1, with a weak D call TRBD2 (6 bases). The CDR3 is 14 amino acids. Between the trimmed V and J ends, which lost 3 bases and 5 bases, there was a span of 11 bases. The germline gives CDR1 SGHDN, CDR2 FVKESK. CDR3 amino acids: CASSHLGLNNEQFF. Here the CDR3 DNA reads TGTGCCAGCAGCCATCTGGGACTTAACAATGAGCAGTTCTTC.

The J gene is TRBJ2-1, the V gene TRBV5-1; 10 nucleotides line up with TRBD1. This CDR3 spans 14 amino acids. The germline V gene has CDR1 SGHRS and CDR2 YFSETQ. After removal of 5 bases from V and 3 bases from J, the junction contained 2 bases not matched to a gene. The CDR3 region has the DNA TGCGCCAGCAGGACAGGGGGCAACTACAATGAGCAGTTCTTC. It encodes CASRTGGNYNEQFF.

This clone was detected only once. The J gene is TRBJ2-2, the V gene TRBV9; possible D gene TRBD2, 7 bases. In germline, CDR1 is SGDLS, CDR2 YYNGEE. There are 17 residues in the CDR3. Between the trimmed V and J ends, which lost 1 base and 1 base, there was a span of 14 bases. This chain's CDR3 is CASSVRGGPVNTGELFF. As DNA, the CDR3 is TGTGCCAGCAGCGTAAGGGGGGGCCCTGTGAACACCGGGGAGCTGTTTTTT.

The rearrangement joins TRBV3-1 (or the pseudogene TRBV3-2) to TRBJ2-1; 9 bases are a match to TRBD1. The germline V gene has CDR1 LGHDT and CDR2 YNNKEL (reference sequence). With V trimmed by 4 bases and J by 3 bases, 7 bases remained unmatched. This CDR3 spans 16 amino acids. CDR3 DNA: TGTGCCAGCAGCCCGGGGGACAGGGCGGTCTACAATGAGCAGTTCTTC. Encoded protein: CASSPGDRAVYNEQFF.

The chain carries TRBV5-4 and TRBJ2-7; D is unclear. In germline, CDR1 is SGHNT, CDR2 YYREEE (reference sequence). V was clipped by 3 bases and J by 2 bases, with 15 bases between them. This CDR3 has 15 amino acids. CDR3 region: CASSSSRSPTYEQYF. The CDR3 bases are TGTGCCAGCAGCTCGAGCAGGTCCCCCACCTACGAGCAGTACTTC.

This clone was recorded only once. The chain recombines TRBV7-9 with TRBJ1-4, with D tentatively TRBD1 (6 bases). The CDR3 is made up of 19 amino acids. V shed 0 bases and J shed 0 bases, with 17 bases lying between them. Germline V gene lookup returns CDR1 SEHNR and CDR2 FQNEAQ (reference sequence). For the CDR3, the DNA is TGTGCCAGCAGCTTAGCCAGGACAGCAATCGATGCAACTAATGAAAAACTGTTTTTT. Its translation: CASSLARTAIDATNEKLFF.

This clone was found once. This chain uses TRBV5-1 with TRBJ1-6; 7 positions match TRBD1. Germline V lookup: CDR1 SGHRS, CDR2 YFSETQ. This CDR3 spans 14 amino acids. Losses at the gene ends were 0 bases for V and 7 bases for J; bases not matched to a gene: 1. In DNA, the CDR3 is TGCGCCAGCAGCTTGGCAGGGGGAAATTCACCCCTCCACTTT. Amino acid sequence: CASSLAGGNSPLHF.

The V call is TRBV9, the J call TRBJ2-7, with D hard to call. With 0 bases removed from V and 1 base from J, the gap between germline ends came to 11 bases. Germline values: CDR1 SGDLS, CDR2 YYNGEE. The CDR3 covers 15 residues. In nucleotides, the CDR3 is TGTGCCAGCAGCGTAGGAGATTCCGGTTCCTACGAGCAGTACTTC. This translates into CASSVGDSGSYEQYF.

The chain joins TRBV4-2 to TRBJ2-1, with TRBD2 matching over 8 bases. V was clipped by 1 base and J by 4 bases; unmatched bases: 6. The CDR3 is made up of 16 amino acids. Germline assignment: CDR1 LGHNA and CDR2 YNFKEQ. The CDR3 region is CASSQGLAGSYNEQFF. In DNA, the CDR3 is TGTGCCAGCAGCCAAGGGTTAGCGGGGTCATACAATGAGCAGTTCTTC.

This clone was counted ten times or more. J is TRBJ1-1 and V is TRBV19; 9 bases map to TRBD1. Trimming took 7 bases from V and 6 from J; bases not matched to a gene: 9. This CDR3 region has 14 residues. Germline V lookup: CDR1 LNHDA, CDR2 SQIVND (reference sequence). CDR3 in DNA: TGTGCCAGTAATTCCGGACAGGGGACCGCTGAAGCTTTCTTT. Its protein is CASNSGQGTAEAFF.

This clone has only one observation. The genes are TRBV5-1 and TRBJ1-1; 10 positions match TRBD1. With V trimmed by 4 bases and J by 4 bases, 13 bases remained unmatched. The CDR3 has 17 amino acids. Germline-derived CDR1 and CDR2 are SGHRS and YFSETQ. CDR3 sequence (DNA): TGCGCCAGCAGCAGGACAGGGGGGGTCAGTCTGGGCACTGAAGCTTTCTTT. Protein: CASSRTGGVSLGTEAFF.

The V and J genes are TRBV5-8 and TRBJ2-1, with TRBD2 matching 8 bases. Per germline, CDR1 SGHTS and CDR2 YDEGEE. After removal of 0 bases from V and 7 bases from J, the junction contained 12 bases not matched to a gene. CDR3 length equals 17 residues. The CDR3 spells CASSLAFGGAGENEQFF. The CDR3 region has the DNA TGTGCCAGCAGCTTGGCCTTCGGGGGGGCCGGGGAAAATGAGCAGTTCTTC.

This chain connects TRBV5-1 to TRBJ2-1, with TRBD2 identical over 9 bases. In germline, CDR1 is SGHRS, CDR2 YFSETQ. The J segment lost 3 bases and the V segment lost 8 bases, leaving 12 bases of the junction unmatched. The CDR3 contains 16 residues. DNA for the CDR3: TGCGCCAGTAACGGGCCACTAGCGGGCATCTACAATGAGCAGTTCTTC. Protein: CASNGPLAGIYNEQFF. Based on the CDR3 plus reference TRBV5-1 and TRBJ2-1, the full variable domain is KAGVTQTPRYLIKTRGQQVTLSCSPISGHRSVSWYQQTPGQGLQFLFEYFSETQRNKGNFPGRFSGRQFSNSRSEMNVSTLELGDSALYLCASNGPLAGIYNEQFFGPGTRLTVL.

DNA for the CDR3: TGTGCCAGCAGCTTTACTTTTTCCTCTGGAAACACCATATATTTT. Translation gives CASSFTFSSGNTIYF. The chain is built from TRBV7-9 and TRBJ1-3; no clear D. V gave up 3 bases and J gave up 0 bases, with 9 bases separating them. This CDR3 contains 15 residues. Looked up from germline, CDR1 is SEHNR and CDR2 is FQNEAQ (reference sequence). Complete variable domain (other parts from reference TRBV7-9 and TRBJ1-3): DTGVSQNPRHKITKRGQNVTFRCDPISEHNRLYWYRQTLGQGPEFLTYFQNEAQLEKSRLLSDRFSAERPKGSFSTLEIQRTEQGDSAMYLCASSFTFSSGNTIYFGEGSWLTVV.